The rows below give T cell receptor beta chains drawn from one sample of a study of T cell changes during pregnancy in multiple sclerosis. This table comes from immunoSEQ multiplex PCR, and its TCRdb copy is limited to in-frame clones, with some not included. Here the sample spans under 85,000 clones, over 75% being singletons. The source material was peripheral blood, sampled in the third trimester of pregnancy. These receptors were taken from a female donor with multiple sclerosis, enrolled in a pregnancy study. The CDR3 runs from the conserved cysteine through the conserved F or W. The D gene is left open where the match is weak. Clone size is not always given. Where it is, it says once, few, many or a class for expanded clones.

len: 16; j_gene: TRBJ2-3; v_gene: TRBV6-4; d_gene: TRBD2; abundance: few; CDR3nt: TGTGCCAGCAGTGACAAAGCGGGGTCGGGCACAGATACGCAGTATTTT; CDR3aa: CASSDKAGSGTDTQYF
len: 8; j_gene: TRBJ1-1; v_gene: TRBV29-1; d_gene: .; abundance: .; CDR3nt: TGCAGCGCCGGGGAAGCTTTCTTT; CDR3aa: CSAGEAFF
len: 13; j_gene: TRBJ1-2; v_gene: TRBV2; d_gene: TRBD1; abundance: .; CDR3nt: TGTGCCAGCAGGGGGGGACAGGGGAAAGGCTACACCTTC; CDR3aa: CASRGGQGKGYTF
len: 10; j_gene: TRBJ1-6; v_gene: TRBV2; d_gene: .; abundance: .; CDR3nt: TGTGCCAGCGGACCCGGGGACCTCCACTTT; CDR3aa: CASGPGDLHF
len: 14; j_gene: TRBJ1-1; v_gene: TRBV6-6; d_gene: .; abundance: .; CDR3nt: TGTGCCAGCAGTTACGGGAGCTTGAACACTGAAGCTTTCTTT; CDR3aa: CASSYGSLNTEAFF
len: 13; j_gene: TRBJ1-1; v_gene: TRBV30; d_gene: TRBD1; abundance: .; CDR3nt: TGTGCCTGGGGCCGACAGGGGGACACTGAAGCTTTCTTT; CDR3aa: CAWGRQGDTEAFF
len: 11; j_gene: TRBJ2-1; v_gene: TRBV14; d_gene: .; abundance: .; CDR3nt: TGTGCCAGCAGCCAAGCGAATGAGCAGTTCTTC; CDR3aa: CASSQANEQFF
len: 14; j_gene: TRBJ2-5; v_gene: TRBV6-6; d_gene: .; abundance: .; CDR3nt: TGTGCCAGCAGTTCCACAGGGTCTGGCGAGACCCAGTACTTC; CDR3aa: CASSSTGSGETQYF
len: 14; j_gene: TRBJ2-3; v_gene: TRBV7-2; d_gene: .; abundance: .; CDR3nt: TGTGCCACCACTAAGACAGTCAGCACAGATACGCAGTATTTT; CDR3aa: CATTKTVSTDTQYF
len: 16; j_gene: TRBJ2-7; v_gene: TRBV5-1; d_gene: TRBD2; abundance: .; CDR3nt: TGCGCCAGCAGCTTGAGGATTAGCGGGAGCTCCTACGAGCAGTACTTC; CDR3aa: CASSLRISGSSYEQYF